The present entry profiles one TCR beta chain with its context. The trim removed 4 bases at V and 6 bases at J, leaving 4 bases unmatched. From germline, CDR1 is MGHDK and CDR2 SYGVNS. This CDR3 is 14 amino acids long. The PCR was carried out with 60 Vbeta primers and 13 Jbeta primers. Profiled with immunoSEQ multiplex PCR; TCRdb holds only in-frame clones, not every one. The sample includes more than 90,000 clones, around 73% of them seen just once. The data were obtained in a study of cytomegalovirus exposure and HLA in healthy donors. The sequence was collected from a woman in her thirties or forties in good health and CMV-seronegative. The sample was PBMCs. The gene calls are TRBV25-1 and TRBJ1-5; 9 bases agree with TRBD1. The CDR3 coding sequence is TGTGCCAGCAGTGCGGGACAGGGAAGTCAGCCCCAGCATTTT. This sequence encodes CASSAGQGSQPQHF.